This T cell receptor beta chain was captured in a study of shared clonotypes between healthy human individuals. General observations from the study: Blood was the sole source, and tissue repertoires probably differ.

The ends were cut back, 9 bases at V and 4 bases at J, with 4 bases in the middle. Germline CDR1 and CDR2: MNHEY and SMNVEV (reference sequence). The CDR3 length is 10 residues. Evenly divided among several immunoSEQ plates was the genomic DNA of each subset. Clones were read by immunoSEQ multiplex PCR, and TCRdb kept only the in-frame ones, dropping some. The table has 2,500,000 or so clones, 80% to 95% seen once; the top ten hold 0.37%. Caucasian adults living in Nashville, Tennessee, provided all samples. Concerning this clone itself: Its specificity is not known.

This TCR was sampled from a man younger than 35 in good health. Some clones in this sample may be carry-over from other donors' samples. The chain carries TRBV27 and TRBJ1-5; D call uncertain. Sequencing was performed on naive CD4+ T cells from PBMCs. Described subset: CD45RA+ positively selected. The CDR3 DNA follows: TGTGCCAGTCCAAATCAGCCCCAGCATTTT. Protein: CASPNQPQHF.